The 15 T cell receptor beta chains listed next were all sequenced from one sample in a study of CD8 T cells in ankylosing spondylitis. MiXCR, applied by TCRdb to the 5' RACE reads, yields one record per CDR3 protein. The repertoire holds 250,000 to 300,000 distinct CDR3 sequences, with roughly 20% as singletons. The sequenced sample was blood, either unsorted or a sorted T cell fraction (not recorded which). Receptors originate from a male donor with ankylosing spondylitis or in good health (not recorded which).

The chain couples TRBV7-7 to TRBJ2-1, with 8 bases aligning to TRBD2. Trimming removed 5 bases from V and 10 bases from J; junction bases left unmatched: 16. The CDR3 runs 16 residues. Germline assignment: CDR1 SSHAT and CDR2 FNYEAQ (reference sequence). Written as DNA, the CDR3 is TGTGCCAGCAGCACGAGTCCCGGGACTAGTAGTGAGGAGCAGTTCTTC. Its translation: CASSTSPGTSSEEQFF.

This clonotype was seen a single time. The chain uses TRBV7-2 and TRBJ2-5; TRBD2 matches 8 bases. Trimming at V came to 4 bases and at J to 5 bases, leaving 6 bases not matched to a gene. Germline loops: CDR1 SGHTA, CDR2 FQGNSA. The CDR3 spans 14 residues. CDR3 protein: CASSSGLVLETQYF. The CDR3 bases are TGTGCCAGCAGCTCGGGACTAGTCTTGGAGACCCAGTACTTC.

The chain links TRBV5-6 to TRBJ2-7, with a possible D match to TRBD2 (5 bases). Germline CDR1 and CDR2: SGHDT and YYEEEE. The CDR3 runs 14 residues. Trimming stripped 0 bases from V and 3 bases from J, with 10 bases between. In DNA, the CDR3 is TGTGCCAGCAGCTTGGGCAGAGGGCACTACGAGCAGTACGTC. Translation gives CASSLGRGHYEQYV.

The rearrangement links TRBV4-2 to TRBJ1-1; the D gene is possibly TRBD1 (6 bases). In germline, CDR1 is LGHNA, CDR2 YNFKEQ. V shed 1 base and J shed 3 bases, with 15 bases lying between them. CDR3 length equals 16 residues. DNA of the CDR3: TGTGCCAGCAGCCAAGTACAGGGCCGCTGGGACACTGAAGCTTTCTTT. Translated, it gives CASSQVQGRWDTEAFF.

As regards this clonotype: A read error may account for a junction end that differs from germline. V is TRBV5-1 and J is TRBJ2-1, with 9 positions matching TRBD1. Germline values: CDR1 SGHRS, CDR2 YFSETQ. The CDR3 consists of 14 residues. For the CDR3, the DNA is TGCGCCAGCGCTGGACAGGGGTCACACAATAAGCAGTTCTTC. It specifies CASAGQGSHNKQFF.

This chain uses TRBV10-3 with TRBJ2-5; 7 positions match TRBD1. Germline lookup yields CDR1 ENHRY and CDR2 SYGVKD. The CDR3 has 15 amino acids. With 8 bases clipped from V and 2 bases from J, the junction kept 11 bases outside the gene matches. The chain's CDR3 is CAIGMEGGMQETQYF. The CDR3 DNA is TGTGCCATCGGTATGGAAGGGGGCATGCAAGAGACCCAGTACTTC.

This clonotype showed up just a few times. The genes are TRBV2 and TRBJ1-6, with 7 nucleotides matching TRBD1. The CDR3 runs to 11 residues. Germline CDR1 SNHLY, CDR2 FYNNEI. With 4 bases clipped from V and 16 bases from J, the junction kept 4 bases outside the gene matches. The CDR3 spells CASSVGQRLHF. CDR3 sequence (DNA): TGTGCCAGCAGTGTGGGACAGAGGCTCCACTTT.

V and J are TRBV11-2 and TRBJ1-2; D gene unclear. CDR1 and CDR2 (germline): SGHAT, FQNNGV. The CDR3 extends over 12 amino acids. Trimming took off 4 bases at V and 7 bases at J, with 10 bases between the two ends. The CDR3 reads CASSSLTGGYTF. The DNA of the CDR3 is TGTGCCAGCAGCTCCCTAACGGGTGGCTACACCTTC.

The chain has TRBV12-3 or TRBV12-4 and TRBJ2-6; D possibly corresponds to TRBD1 (6 bases). The CDR3 totals 17 residues. The ends were cut back, 5 bases at V and 4 bases at J, with 18 bases in the middle. In nucleotides, the CDR3 is TGTGCCAGCAGTCCCGGACAGCGCCTATACGGGGCCAACGTCCTGACTTTC. Translating it yields CASSPGQRLYGANVLTF.

This clonotype was counted between two and nine times. The rearrangement uses TRBV20-1 and TRBJ2-1; 12 bases agree with TRBD2. The V gene end was trimmed by 6 bases and the J gene end by 6 bases; junction bases not matched to a gene: 9. The CDR3 length is 15 residues. CDR1 DFQATT and CDR2 SNEGSKA come from the germline V gene (reference sequence). Written as DNA, the CDR3 is TGCAGTGCGACCGGGGGACTAGCGGGTGGCAATGAGCAGTTCTTC. Amino acids: CSATGGLAGGNEQFF.

This clonotype was counted only a few times. This chain links TRBV20-1 with TRBJ1-1, with D uncertain. Germline loops: CDR1 DFQATT, CDR2 SNEGSKA (reference sequence). V lost 2 bases and J lost 4, with 14 bases in between. The CDR3 loop spans 14 amino acids. CDR3 amino acids: CSARPRAKGTEAFF. CDR3 DNA: TGCAGTGCTAGACCGCGGGCGAAGGGCACTGAAGCTTTCTTT.

There are many counts of this clonotype. This chain connects TRBV12-3 or TRBV12-4 to TRBJ1-5; D is ambiguous. Trimming left V 1 base short and J 2 bases short, with 6 bases between. The CDR3 sequence is 14 residues long. The CDR3 is CASSLDSGNQPQHF. CDR3 in DNA: TGTGCCAGCAGTTTAGACAGCGGCAATCAGCCCCAGCATTTT.

This clonotype has just a few counts. The chain joins TRBV20-1 to TRBJ2-1; no firm D call. This CDR3 contains 13 residues. Deletions cut 6 bases from V and 7 bases from J, with 16 bases between. Germline lookup yields CDR1 DFQATT and CDR2 SNEGSKA (reference sequence). The CDR3 sequence is CSARPWQGNEQFF. CDR3 DNA sequence: TGCAGTGCACGCCCCTGGCAAGGGAATGAGCAGTTCTTC.

The table lists this clonotype with a few counts. V is TRBV5-1 and J is TRBJ1-1; the D is unclear. Germline CDR1 and CDR2: SGHRS and YFSETQ. The CDR3 spans 14 residues. With 4 bases removed from V and 6 bases from J, the gap between germline ends came to 16 bases. The CDR3 coding sequence is TGCGCCAGCAGCCCGGCAGGACCCAGGTCTGAAGCTTTCTTT. It encodes CASSPAGPRSEAFF.

This clonotype was observed a handful of times. The chain recombines TRBV28 with TRBJ1-4, with D maybe TRBD1 (5 bases). The germline V and J ends were trimmed by 8 bases and 4 bases, with 11 bases remaining between them. CDR1 is MDHEN, CDR2 SYDVKM, per germline. The CDR3 has 13 amino acids. CDR3 residues: CASYKGINEKLFF. The CDR3 DNA is TGTGCCAGCTATAAGGGGATTAATGAAAAACTGTTTTTT.